The 3 T cell receptor beta chains presented below share a single source sample, sequenced in a study of OX40 agonist ivuxolimab in advanced cancers. Here immunoSEQ multiplex PCR was the method, and the copy in TCRdb shows in-frame clones only, minus some. The profile shows some 61,000 clones, 77% of them singletons. This material consisted of CD4+ or CD8+ T cells sorted from blood, taken in a trial of the OX40 agonist ivuxolimab. The receptors stem from an adult with an advanced solid tumor such as melanoma, head and neck, liver or kidney cancer.

Regarding this clone: Additional DNA sequences in this sample encode the identical CDR3. The rearrangement joins TRBV5-6 to TRBJ2-7, with D perhaps given as TRBD1 or TRBD2 (5 bases each). The CDR3 extends over 13 amino acids. Trimming left V 4 bases short and J 4 bases short, with 12 bases between. Per germline, CDR1 SGHDT and CDR2 YYEEEE. The CDR3 sequence is CASSRGGTYEQYF. The CDR3 DNA sequence: TGTGCCAGCAGCCGGGGCGGAACGTACGAGCAGTACTTC.

This clone was detected a few times. V gene TRBV30 combines with J gene TRBJ1-5; D uncertain. This CDR3 is 13 amino acids long. Per the germline V gene, CDR1 is GTSNPN and CDR2 is SVGIG (reference sequence). V was cut by 0 bases and J by 7 bases, with 10 bases left in between. The DNA of the CDR3 is TGTGCCTGGAGTGTACGTGACTGGCAGCCCCAGCATTTT. This sequence encodes CAWSVRDWQPQHF.

The rearrangement uses TRBV19 and TRBJ1-4, with 8 bases aligning to TRBD1. The CDR3 sequence is 15 residues long. Trimming removed 5 bases from V and 4 bases from J; junction bases left unmatched: 6. Germline V gene sequence: CDR1 LNHDA, CDR2 SQIVND (reference sequence). The chain's CDR3 is CASSPRTGSNEKLFF. The CDR3 DNA reads TGTGCCAGTAGTCCAAGGACAGGGAGTAATGAAAAACTGTTTTTT.